A selection of T cell receptor beta chains follows, all from one sample in a study of cytomegalovirus exposure and HLA in healthy donors. Clones were read by immunoSEQ multiplex PCR, and TCRdb kept only the in-frame ones, dropping some. The data show roughly 150,000 clones, approximately 79% seen once. Sequences were obtained from PBMCs. Every receptor here comes from a woman aged 50 to 60 in good health and CMV-seropositive. The CDR3 runs from the conserved cysteine through the conserved F or W. A D gene is named only where the DNA matches it firmly. Size is omitted from some rows. Given values are once, few, many or a class for expanded clones.

d_call: TRBD1
j_call: TRBJ1-1
v_call: TRBV7-2
clone_size: once
cdr3_aa: CASSFGTGNTEAFF
cdr3_nt: TGTGCCAGCAGCTTCGGGACAGGGAACACTGAAGCTTTCTTT

d_call: TRBD2
j_call: TRBJ2-1
v_call: TRBV10-3
clone_size: NA
cdr3_aa: CAIGDSGGPYNEQFF
cdr3_nt: TGTGCCATCGGGGATAGCGGGGGCCCTTACAATGAGCAGTTCTTC

d_call: TRBD2
j_call: TRBJ2-1
v_call: TRBV7-6
clone_size: NA
cdr3_aa: CASSPLAGGVDEQFF
cdr3_nt: TGTGCCAGCAGCCCACTAGCGGGGGGGGTGGATGAGCAGTTCTTC

d_call: NA
j_call: TRBJ2-2
v_call: TRBV7-2
clone_size: NA
cdr3_aa: CASSFDSSKTGELFF
cdr3_nt: TGTGCCAGCAGCTTTGACAGTTCGAAGACCGGGGAGCTGTTTTTT

d_call: NA
j_call: TRBJ1-5
v_call: TRBV27
clone_size: once
cdr3_aa: CASSEALNQPQHF
cdr3_nt: TGTGCCAGCAGTGAGGCCCTCAATCAGCCCCAGCATTTT

d_call: NA
j_call: TRBJ2-7
v_call: TRBV4-3
clone_size: NA
cdr3_aa: CASSQGLVSGGLSYEQYF
cdr3_nt: TGCGCCAGCAGCCAGGGGCTTGTGTCGGGGGGCTTATCCTACGAGCAGTACTTC

d_call: TRBD2
j_call: TRBJ2-7
v_call: TRBV6-1
clone_size: NA
cdr3_aa: CASSSGGKAYEQYF
cdr3_nt: TGTGCCAGCAGTTCCGGGGGGAAGGCCTACGAGCAGTACTTC

d_call: TRBD1
j_call: TRBJ1-5
v_call: TRBV7-2
clone_size: NA
cdr3_aa: CASSLSGQGAGSNQPQHF
cdr3_nt: TGTGCCAGCAGCTTATCTGGCCAGGGGGCAGGAAGCAATCAGCCCCAGCATTTT

d_call: NA
j_call: TRBJ2-7
v_call: TRBV27
clone_size: NA
cdr3_aa: CASSPYRDGYEQYF
cdr3_nt: TGTGCCAGCAGTCCGTACAGGGACGGCTACGAGCAGTACTTC

d_call: NA
j_call: TRBJ1-1
v_call: TRBV6-6
clone_size: NA
cdr3_aa: CASSYDSRNTEAFF
cdr3_nt: TGTGCCAGCAGTTACGACTCAAGGAACACTGAAGCTTTCTTT

d_call: NA
j_call: TRBJ1-5
v_call: TRBV2
clone_size: NA
cdr3_aa: CASSPGLGQPQHF
cdr3_nt: TGTGCCAGCAGCCCCGGACTGGGCCAGCCCCAGCATTTT

d_call: TRBD1
j_call: TRBJ2-1
v_call: TRBV2
clone_size: NA
cdr3_aa: CASLGAPGQGGEQFF
cdr3_nt: TGTGCCAGCCTCGGGGCGCCGGGACAGGGAGGTGAGCAGTTCTTC

d_call: TRBD1
j_call: TRBJ1-2
v_call: TRBV7-2
clone_size: NA
cdr3_aa: CASSPKTGIYGYTF
cdr3_nt: TGTGCCAGCAGCCCGAAGACAGGGATCTATGGCTACACCTTC

d_call: TRBD1
j_call: TRBJ1-6
v_call: TRBV30
clone_size: NA
cdr3_aa: CAWQGQGVSPLHF
cdr3_nt: TGTGCCTGGCAGGGACAGGGTGTTTCACCCCTCCACTTT

d_call: NA
j_call: TRBJ1-1
v_call: TRBV6-1
clone_size: once
cdr3_aa: CASSAIRGTEAFF
cdr3_nt: TGTGCCAGCAGTGCAATACGAGGCACTGAAGCTTTCTTT

d_call: TRBD2
j_call: TRBJ2-1
v_call: TRBV6-5
clone_size: NA
cdr3_aa: CASSYYVGGAISEQFF
cdr3_nt: TGTGCCAGCAGTTACTACGTCGGGGGGGCCATTAGTGAGCAGTTCTTC

d_call: NA
j_call: TRBJ2-3
v_call: TRBV13
clone_size: NA
cdr3_aa: CASSLRRQGGNTQYF
cdr3_nt: TGTGCCAGCAGCTTACGACGACAAGGCGGGAATACGCAGTATTTT

d_call: NA
j_call: TRBJ2-3
v_call: TRBV21-1
clone_size: NA
cdr3_aa: CASSKDRCTDTQYF
cdr3_nt: TGTGCCAGCAGCAAGGACAGATGCACAGATACGCAGTATTTT

d_call: TRBD1
j_call: TRBJ1-2
v_call: TRBV5-8
clone_size: NA
cdr3_aa: CASSLFPGQRYGYTF
cdr3_nt: TGTGCCAGCAGCTTGTTCCCGGGACAGCGCTATGGCTACACCTTC

d_call: NA
j_call: TRBJ2-1
v_call: TRBV27
clone_size: NA
cdr3_aa: CASSLAAGSYNEQFF
cdr3_nt: TGTGCCAGCAGTTTAGCGGCGGGCTCCTACAATGAGCAGTTCTTC

d_call: TRBD2
j_call: TRBJ2-1
v_call: TRBV2
clone_size: NA
cdr3_aa: CASKQGLAEYNEQFF
cdr3_nt: TGTGCCAGCAAGCAAGGACTAGCGGAATACAATGAGCAGTTCTTC

d_call: TRBD1
j_call: TRBJ2-7
v_call: TRBV30
clone_size: NA
cdr3_aa: CAGRQGTYEQYF
cdr3_nt: TGTGCCGGACGACAGGGTACCTACGAGCAGTACTTC

d_call: NA
j_call: TRBJ1-2
v_call: TRBV28
clone_size: NA
cdr3_aa: CASSLGGTGNYGYTF
cdr3_nt: TGTGCCAGCAGTTTAGGGGGTACAGGGAACTATGGCTACACCTTC

d_call: NA
j_call: TRBJ1-6
v_call: TRBV23-1
clone_size: NA
cdr3_aa: CASSQSSCSYNSPLHF
cdr3_nt: TGCGCCAGCAGTCAATCAAGCTGCTCCTATAATTCACCCCTCCACTTT

d_call: TRBD1
j_call: TRBJ1-5
v_call: TRBV19
clone_size: NA
cdr3_aa: CASSTWDRGLYQPQHF
cdr3_nt: TGTGCCAGTAGTACCTGGGACAGGGGGCTGTATCAGCCCCAGCATTTT

d_call: NA
j_call: TRBJ2-7
v_call: TRBV11-2
clone_size: NA
cdr3_aa: CASSPVQGHYEQYF
cdr3_nt: TGTGCCAGCAGCCCAGTGCAGGGACACTACGAGCAGTACTTC

d_call: TRBD1
j_call: TRBJ1-1
v_call: TRBV29-1
clone_size: few
cdr3_aa: CSVRPGTGSTEAFF
cdr3_nt: TGCAGCGTGCGCCCCGGGACAGGATCCACTGAAGCTTTCTTT

d_call: NA
j_call: TRBJ1-3
v_call: TRBV7-7
clone_size: NA
cdr3_aa: CASSQAPGNTIYF
cdr3_nt: TGTGCCAGCAGCCAGGCCCCTGGAAACACCATATATTTT

d_call: TRBD1
j_call: TRBJ2-2
v_call: TRBV13
clone_size: NA
cdr3_aa: CASSYRQGSILNTGELFF
cdr3_nt: TGTGCCAGCAGCTACCGACAGGGGAGTATCTTGAACACCGGGGAGCTGTTTTTT

d_call: TRBD1
j_call: TRBJ2-7
v_call: TRBV7-8
clone_size: NA
cdr3_aa: CASSLGQGAYEQYF
cdr3_nt: TGTGCCAGCAGCTTGGGACAGGGCGCCTACGAGCAGTACTTC

d_call: TRBD2
j_call: TRBJ2-1
v_call: TRBV19
clone_size: NA
cdr3_aa: CASSRAGGGGEQFF
cdr3_nt: TGTGCCAGTAGTAGAGCGGGGGGCGGGGGTGAGCAGTTCTTC

d_call: NA
j_call: TRBJ1-1
v_call: TRBV5-1
clone_size: NA
cdr3_aa: CASSLGGNTEAFF
cdr3_nt: TGCGCCAGCAGCTTAGGAGGGAACACTGAAGCTTTCTTT

d_call: NA
j_call: TRBJ2-5
v_call: TRBV11-2
clone_size: NA
cdr3_aa: CASSLRETQYF
cdr3_nt: TGTGCCAGCAGCTTACGGGAGACCCAGTACTTC

d_call: NA
j_call: TRBJ1-5
v_call: TRBV7-2
clone_size: NA
cdr3_aa: CASSETGTPNQPQHF
cdr3_nt: TGTGCCAGCAGCGAAACAGGCACTCCAAATCAGCCCCAGCATTTT

d_call: TRBD1
j_call: TRBJ2-3
v_call: TRBV2
clone_size: NA
cdr3_aa: CASSSGDRGTDTQYF
cdr3_nt: TGTGCCAGCAGCTCGGGGGACAGGGGAACAGATACGCAGTATTTT

d_call: TRBD2
j_call: TRBJ2-3
v_call: TRBV7-2
clone_size: NA
cdr3_aa: CASSRTRGGGTDTQYF
cdr3_nt: TGTGCCAGCAGCCGTACCCGGGGGGGTGGGACAGATACGCAGTATTTT